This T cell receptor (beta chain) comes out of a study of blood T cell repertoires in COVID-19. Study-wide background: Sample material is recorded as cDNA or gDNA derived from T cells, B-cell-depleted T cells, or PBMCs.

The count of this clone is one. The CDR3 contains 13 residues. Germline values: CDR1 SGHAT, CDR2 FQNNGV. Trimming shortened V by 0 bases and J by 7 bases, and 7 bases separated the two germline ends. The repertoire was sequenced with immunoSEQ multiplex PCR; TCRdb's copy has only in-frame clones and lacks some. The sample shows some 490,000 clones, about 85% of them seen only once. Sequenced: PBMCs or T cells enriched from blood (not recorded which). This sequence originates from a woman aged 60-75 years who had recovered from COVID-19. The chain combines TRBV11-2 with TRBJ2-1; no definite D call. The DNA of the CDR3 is TGTGCCAGCAGCTTAGATCTCAGGAATGAGCAGTTCTTC. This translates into CASSLDLRNEQFF. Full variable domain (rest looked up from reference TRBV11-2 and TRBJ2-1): EAGVAQSPRYKIIEKRQSVAFWCNPISGHATLYWYQQILGQGPKLLIQFQNNGVVDDSQLPKDRFSAERLKGVDSTLKIQPAKLEDSAVYLCASSLDLRNEQFFGPGTRLTVL.